This paragraph covers one TCR beta chain sequence. This sample is part of a study of shared clonotypes between healthy human individuals. Here immunoSEQ multiplex PCR was the method, and the copy in TCRdb shows in-frame clones only, minus some. The sample carries 2,500,000 or so clones, roughly 90% recorded once. Germline lookup yields CDR1 LNHDA and CDR2 SQIVND (reference sequence). The CDR3 is made up of 15 amino acids. V was trimmed by 6 bases and J by 0 bases, leaving 12 bases between them. Material for sequencing was naive CD4+ T cells from PBMCs. Subset indicated: CD45RA+ positively selected. This receptor was identified in a man between 18 and 29 years old in good health. Some clones in this sample may be carry-over from other donors' samples. The V and J genes are TRBV19 and TRBJ1-5; D is possibly TRBD1 (6 bases). In DNA, the CDR3 is TGTGCCAGTAGGCTAGACAGGTATAGCAATCAGCCCCAGCATTTT. Protein sequence: CASRLDRYSNQPQHF.